Sequencing of this TCR beta chain was carried out in a study of shared clonotypes between healthy human individuals. The V gene's germline CDR1 is SQVTM and CDR2 ANQGSEA. This CDR3 contains 13 residues. V dropped 8 bases and J dropped 6 bases, with 17 bases sitting between them. Produced via immunoSEQ multiplex PCR; TCRdb's table is partial and in-frame only. The profile shows 1.4 million or so clones, roughly 98.5% of them singletons. The receptor was isolated from a man aged 30-40 years in good health. The V gene is TRBV29-1, the J gene TRBJ2-1, with D perhaps matching TRBD1 (6 bases). Sequencing input: naive CD4+ T cells sorted from blood. Subset here: CD45RA+ positively selected. CDR3 protein: CSMNREIGNEQFF. CDR3 nucleotides: TGCAGCATGAACAGGGAGATCGGCAATGAGCAGTTCTTC.